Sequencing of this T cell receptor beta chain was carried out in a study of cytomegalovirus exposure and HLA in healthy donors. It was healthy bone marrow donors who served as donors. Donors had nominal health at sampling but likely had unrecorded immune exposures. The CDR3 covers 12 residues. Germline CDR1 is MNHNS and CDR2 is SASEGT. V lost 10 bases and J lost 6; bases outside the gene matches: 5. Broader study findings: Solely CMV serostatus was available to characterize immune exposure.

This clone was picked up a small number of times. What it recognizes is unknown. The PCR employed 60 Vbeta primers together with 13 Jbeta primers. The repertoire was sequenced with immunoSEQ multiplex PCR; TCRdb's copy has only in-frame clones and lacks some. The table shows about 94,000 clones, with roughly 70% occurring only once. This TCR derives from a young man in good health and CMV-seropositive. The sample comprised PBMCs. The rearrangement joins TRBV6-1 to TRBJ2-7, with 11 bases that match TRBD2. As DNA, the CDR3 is TGTGCCACCAAGGGACTAGCGGCCGAGCAGTACTTC. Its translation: CATKGLAAEQYF.